Here is one TCR beta chain with its context. V lost 4 bases and J 5 bases, leaving 14 bases between the germline ends. Per germline, CDR1 SGHTA and CDR2 FQGNSA. The CDR3 loop spans 15 amino acids. The repertoire was sequenced with immunoSEQ multiplex PCR; TCRdb's copy has only in-frame clones and lacks some. The table shows 140,000 or so clones, with 85% to 90% occurring only once. This sample is part of a study of blood T cell repertoires in COVID-19. Sample: peripheral blood. The chain uses TRBV7-2 and TRBJ2-2, with TRBD2 as a possible D gene (6 bases). The clonotype originates from a woman aged 55-75 years with active COVID-19. The CDR3 sequence is CASSSHGSRTGELFF. DNA of the CDR3: TGTGCCAGCAGCTCCCACGGGAGCAGAACCGGGGAGCTGTTTTTT.